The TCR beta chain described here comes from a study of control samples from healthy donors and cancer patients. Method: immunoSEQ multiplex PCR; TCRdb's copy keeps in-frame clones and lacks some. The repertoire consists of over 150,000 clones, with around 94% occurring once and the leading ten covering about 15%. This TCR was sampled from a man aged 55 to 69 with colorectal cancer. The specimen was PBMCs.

CDR3 protein: CASGAEGFYEQYF. The CDR3 DNA is TGTGCCAGCGGGGCAGAGGGCTTTTACGAGCAGTACTTC. This sequence joins TRBV12-3 or TRBV12-4 and TRBJ2-7; D tentatively fits TRBD1 or TRBD2 (5 bases each). The length of the CDR3 is 13 residues. With 8 bases removed from V and 4 bases from J, the gap between germline ends came to 15 bases.